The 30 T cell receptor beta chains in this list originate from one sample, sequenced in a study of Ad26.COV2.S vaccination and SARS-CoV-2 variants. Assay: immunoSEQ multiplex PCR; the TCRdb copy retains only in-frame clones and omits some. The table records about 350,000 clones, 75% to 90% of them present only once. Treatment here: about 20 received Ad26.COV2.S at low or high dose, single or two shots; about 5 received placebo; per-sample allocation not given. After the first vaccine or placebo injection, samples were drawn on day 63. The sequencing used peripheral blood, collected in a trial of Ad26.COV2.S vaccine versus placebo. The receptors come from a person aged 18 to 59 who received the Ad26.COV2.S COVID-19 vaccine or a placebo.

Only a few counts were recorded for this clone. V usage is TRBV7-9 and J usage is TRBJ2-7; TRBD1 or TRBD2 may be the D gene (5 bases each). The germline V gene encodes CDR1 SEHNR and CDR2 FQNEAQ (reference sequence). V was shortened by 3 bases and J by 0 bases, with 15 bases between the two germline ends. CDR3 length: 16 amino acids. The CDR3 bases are TGTGCCAGCAGCTTTGAGGGTCAGACAGCCTCCTACGAGCAGTACTTC. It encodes CASSFEGQTASYEQYF.

The CDR3 here is CASSPPLAGGGTDTQYF. The CDR3 nucleotides read TGTGCCAGCTCACCTCCACTAGCGGGAGGGGGCACAGATACGCAGTATTTT. The V and J genes are TRBV18 and TRBJ2-3, with 13 bases identical to TRBD2. The CDR3 runs to 17 residues. Per germline, CDR1 KGHSH and CDR2 LQKENI. V shed 3 bases, J shed 1 base, and the junction held 4 bases outside the gene matches.

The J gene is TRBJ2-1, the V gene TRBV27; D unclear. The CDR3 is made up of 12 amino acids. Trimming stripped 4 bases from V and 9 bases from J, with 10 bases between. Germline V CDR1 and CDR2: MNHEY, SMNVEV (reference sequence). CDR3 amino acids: CASSWGSGEQFF. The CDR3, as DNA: TGTGCCAGCAGTTGGGGATCGGGTGAGCAGTTCTTC.

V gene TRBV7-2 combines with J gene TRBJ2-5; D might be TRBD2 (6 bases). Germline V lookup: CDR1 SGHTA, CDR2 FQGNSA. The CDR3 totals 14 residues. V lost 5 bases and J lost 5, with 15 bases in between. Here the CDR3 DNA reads TGTGCCAGCAGCCCAGTTGTGGGGAGGGAGACCCAGTACTTC. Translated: CASSPVVGRETQYF.

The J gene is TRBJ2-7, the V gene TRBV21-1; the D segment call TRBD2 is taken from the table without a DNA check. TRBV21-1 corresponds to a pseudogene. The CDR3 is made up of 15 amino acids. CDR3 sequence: CASSTTDPPSREQYF. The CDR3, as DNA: TGTGCCAGCAGCACCACTGACCCGCCCTCTAGGGAGCAGTACTTC.

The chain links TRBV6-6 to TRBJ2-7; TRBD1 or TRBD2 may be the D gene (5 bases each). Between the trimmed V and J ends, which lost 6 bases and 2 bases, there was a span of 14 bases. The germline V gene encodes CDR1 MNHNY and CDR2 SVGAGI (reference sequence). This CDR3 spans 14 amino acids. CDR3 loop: CASRPGPSPYEQYF. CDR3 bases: TGTGCCAGCAGACCGGGACCCTCCCCCTACGAGCAGTACTTC.

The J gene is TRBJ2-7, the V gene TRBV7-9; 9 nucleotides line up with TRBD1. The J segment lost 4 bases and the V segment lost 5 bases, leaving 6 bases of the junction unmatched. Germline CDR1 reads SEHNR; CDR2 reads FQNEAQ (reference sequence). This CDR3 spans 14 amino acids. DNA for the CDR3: TGTGCCAGCAGCCCGCCGGGACAGGGTTACGAGCAGTACTTC. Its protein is CASSPPGQGYEQYF.

The chain's CDR3 is CASSYARASYEQYF. CDR3 DNA: TGTGCCAGCAGTTACGCCCGGGCCTCCTACGAGCAGTACTTC. V usage is TRBV6-6 and J usage is TRBJ2-7; D is uncertain. Deletions cut 2 bases from V and 0 bases from J, with 8 bases between. The germline V gene has CDR1 MNHNY and CDR2 SVGAGI (reference sequence). CDR3 length: 14 residues.

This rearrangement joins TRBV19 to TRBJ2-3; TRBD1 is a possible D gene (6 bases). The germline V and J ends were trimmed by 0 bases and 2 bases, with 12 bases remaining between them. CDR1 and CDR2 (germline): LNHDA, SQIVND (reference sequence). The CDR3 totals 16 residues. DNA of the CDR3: TGTGCCAGTAGTATAGACCGGGACACTTACACAGATACGCAGTATTTT. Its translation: CASSIDRDTYTDTQYF.

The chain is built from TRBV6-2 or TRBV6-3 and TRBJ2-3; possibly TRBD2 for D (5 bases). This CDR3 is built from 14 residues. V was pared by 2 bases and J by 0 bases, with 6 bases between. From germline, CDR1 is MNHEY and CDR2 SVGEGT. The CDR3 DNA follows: TGTGCCAGCAGTTACCGGACTAGCACAGATACGCAGTATTTT. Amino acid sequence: CASSYRTSTDTQYF.

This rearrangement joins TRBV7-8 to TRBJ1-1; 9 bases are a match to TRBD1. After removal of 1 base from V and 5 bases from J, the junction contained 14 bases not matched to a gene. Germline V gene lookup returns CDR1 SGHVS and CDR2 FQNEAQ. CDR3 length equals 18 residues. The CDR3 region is CASSLGVGTGFMTTEAFF. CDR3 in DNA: TGTGCCAGCAGCTTAGGGGTGGGGACAGGGTTTATGACGACTGAAGCTTTCTTT.

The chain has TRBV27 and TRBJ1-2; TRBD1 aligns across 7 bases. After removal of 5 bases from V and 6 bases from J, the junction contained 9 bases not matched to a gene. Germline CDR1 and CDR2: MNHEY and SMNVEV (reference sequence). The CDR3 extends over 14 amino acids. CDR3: CASSERQGRDGYTF. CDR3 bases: TGTGCCAGCAGTGAAAGACAGGGCCGAGATGGCTACACCTTC.

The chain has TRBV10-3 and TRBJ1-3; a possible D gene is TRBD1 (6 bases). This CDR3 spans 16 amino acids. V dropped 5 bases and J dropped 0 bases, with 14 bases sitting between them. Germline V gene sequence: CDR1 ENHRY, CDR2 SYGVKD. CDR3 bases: TGTGCCATCAGTCCTAGTGGGGGCGACTCTGGAAACACCATATATTTT. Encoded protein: CAISPSGGDSGNTIYF.

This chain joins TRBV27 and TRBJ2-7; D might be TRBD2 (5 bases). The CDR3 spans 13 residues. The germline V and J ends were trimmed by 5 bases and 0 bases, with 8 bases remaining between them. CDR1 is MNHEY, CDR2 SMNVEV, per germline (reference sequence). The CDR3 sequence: CASSRGSSYEQYF. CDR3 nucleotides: TGTGCCAGCAGTCGAGGGAGCTCCTACGAGCAGTACTTC.

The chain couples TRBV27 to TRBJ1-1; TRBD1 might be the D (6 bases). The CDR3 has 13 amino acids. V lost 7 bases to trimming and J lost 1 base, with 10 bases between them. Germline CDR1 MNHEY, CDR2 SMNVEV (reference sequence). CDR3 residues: CASKGQRNTEAFF. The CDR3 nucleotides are TGTGCCAGCAAAGGACAGCGGAACACTGAAGCTTTCTTT.

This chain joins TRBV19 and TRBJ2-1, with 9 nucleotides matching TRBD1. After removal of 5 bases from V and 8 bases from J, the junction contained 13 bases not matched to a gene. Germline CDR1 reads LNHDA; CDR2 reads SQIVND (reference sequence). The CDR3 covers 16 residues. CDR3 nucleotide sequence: TGTGCCAGTAGTTCCCCAGGGACAGGGAGAGGATATGAGCAGTTCTTC. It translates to CASSSPGTGRGYEQFF.

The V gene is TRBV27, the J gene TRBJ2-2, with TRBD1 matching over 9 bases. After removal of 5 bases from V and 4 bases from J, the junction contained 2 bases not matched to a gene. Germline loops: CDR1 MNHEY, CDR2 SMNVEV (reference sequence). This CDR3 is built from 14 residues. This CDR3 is CASSRDRVTGELFF. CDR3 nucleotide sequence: TGTGCCAGCAGTCGGGACAGGGTCACCGGGGAGCTGTTTTTT.

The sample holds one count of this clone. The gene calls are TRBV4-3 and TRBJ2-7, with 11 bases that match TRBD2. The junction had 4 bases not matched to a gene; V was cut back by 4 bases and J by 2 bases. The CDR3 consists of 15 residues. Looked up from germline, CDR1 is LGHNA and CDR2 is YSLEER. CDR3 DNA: TGCGCCAGCAGCCCCGGGACTAGCGGAACCTACGAGCAGTACTTC. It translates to CASSPGTSGTYEQYF.

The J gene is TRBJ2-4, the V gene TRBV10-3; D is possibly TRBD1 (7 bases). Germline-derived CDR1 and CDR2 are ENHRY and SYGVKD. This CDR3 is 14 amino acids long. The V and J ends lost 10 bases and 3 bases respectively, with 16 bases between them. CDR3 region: CASSGGRDKNIQYF. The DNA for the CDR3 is TGTGCCAGCTCAGGGGGGCGCGACAAAAACATTCAGTACTTC.

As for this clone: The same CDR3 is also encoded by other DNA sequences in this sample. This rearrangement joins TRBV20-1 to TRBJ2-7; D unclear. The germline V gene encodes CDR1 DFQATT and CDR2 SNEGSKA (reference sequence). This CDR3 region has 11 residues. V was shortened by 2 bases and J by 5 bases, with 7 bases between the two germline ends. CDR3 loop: CSARSGHEQYF. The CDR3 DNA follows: TGCAGTGCTAGATCCGGGCACGAGCAGTACTTC.

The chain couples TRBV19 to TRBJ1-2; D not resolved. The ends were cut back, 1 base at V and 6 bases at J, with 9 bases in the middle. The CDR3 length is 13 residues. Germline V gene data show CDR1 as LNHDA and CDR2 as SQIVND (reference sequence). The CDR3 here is CASSIGNPNGYTF. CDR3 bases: TGTGCCAGTAGTATAGGAAACCCAAATGGCTACACCTTC.

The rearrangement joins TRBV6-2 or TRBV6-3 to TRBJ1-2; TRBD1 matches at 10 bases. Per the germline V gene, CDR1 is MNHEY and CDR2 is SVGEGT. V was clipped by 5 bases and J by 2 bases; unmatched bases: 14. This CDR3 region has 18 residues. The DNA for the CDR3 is TGTGCCAGCAGTCACGCCCCGGGACAGGGGAACAAAAACTATGGCTACACCTTC. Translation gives CASSHAPGQGNKNYGYTF.

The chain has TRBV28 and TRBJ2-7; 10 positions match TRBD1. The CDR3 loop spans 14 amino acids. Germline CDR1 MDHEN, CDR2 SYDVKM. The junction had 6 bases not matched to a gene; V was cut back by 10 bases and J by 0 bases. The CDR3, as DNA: TGTGCCACCGTGGGACAGGGGAGCTCCTACGAGCAGTACTTC. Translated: CATVGQGSSYEQYF.

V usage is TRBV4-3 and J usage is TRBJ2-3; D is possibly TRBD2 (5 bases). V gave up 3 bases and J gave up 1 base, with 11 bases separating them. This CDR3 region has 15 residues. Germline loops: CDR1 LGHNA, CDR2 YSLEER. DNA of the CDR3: TGCGCCAGCAGCCACTCCGGACTCCGCACAGATACGCAGTATTTT. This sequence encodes CASSHSGLRTDTQYF.

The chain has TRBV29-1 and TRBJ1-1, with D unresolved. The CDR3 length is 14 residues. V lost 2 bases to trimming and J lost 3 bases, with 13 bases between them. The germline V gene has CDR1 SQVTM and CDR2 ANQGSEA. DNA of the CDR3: TGCAGCGTTGAATTTGACACCTTGTACACTGAAGCTTTCTTT. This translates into CSVEFDTLYTEAFF.

The CDR3 here is CATSDFRQGHYGYTF. The CDR3 DNA reads TGTGCCACCAGTGATTTCCGACAGGGCCACTATGGCTACACCTTC. The V call is TRBV24-1, the J call TRBJ1-2; 7 bases match TRBD1. J lost 3 bases, V lost 1 base, and 4 bases had no gene match. The germline gives CDR1 KGHDR, CDR2 SFDVKD. This CDR3 has 15 residues.

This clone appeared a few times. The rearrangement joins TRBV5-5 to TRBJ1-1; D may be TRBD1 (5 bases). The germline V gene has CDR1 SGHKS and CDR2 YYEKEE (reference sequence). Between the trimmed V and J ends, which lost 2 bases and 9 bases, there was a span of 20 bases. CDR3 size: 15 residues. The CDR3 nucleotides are TGTGCCAGCAGCTTACCATCCGGAGGAGGGGAAAAAGCTTTCTTT. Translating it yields CASSLPSGGGEKAFF.

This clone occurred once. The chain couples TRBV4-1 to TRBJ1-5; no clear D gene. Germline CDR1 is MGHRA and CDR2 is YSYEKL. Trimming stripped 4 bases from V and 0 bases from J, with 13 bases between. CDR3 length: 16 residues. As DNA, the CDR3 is TGCGCCAGCAGCCGGATGGACGGTTATAGCAATCAGCCCCAGCATTTT. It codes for CASSRMDGYSNQPQHF.

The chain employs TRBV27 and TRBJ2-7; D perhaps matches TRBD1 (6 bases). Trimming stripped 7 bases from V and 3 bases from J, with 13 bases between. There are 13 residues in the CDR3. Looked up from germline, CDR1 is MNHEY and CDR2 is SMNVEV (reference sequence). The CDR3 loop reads CASTFLQGYEQYF. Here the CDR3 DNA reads TGTGCCAGCACTTTCCTACAGGGCTACGAGCAGTACTTC.

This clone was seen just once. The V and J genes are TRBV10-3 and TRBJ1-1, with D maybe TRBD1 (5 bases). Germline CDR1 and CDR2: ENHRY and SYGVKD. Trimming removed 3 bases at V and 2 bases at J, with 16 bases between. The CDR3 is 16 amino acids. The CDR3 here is CAISEKKWDHNTEAFF. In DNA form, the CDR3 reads TGTGCCATCAGTGAAAAAAAATGGGACCATAACACTGAAGCTTTCTTT.